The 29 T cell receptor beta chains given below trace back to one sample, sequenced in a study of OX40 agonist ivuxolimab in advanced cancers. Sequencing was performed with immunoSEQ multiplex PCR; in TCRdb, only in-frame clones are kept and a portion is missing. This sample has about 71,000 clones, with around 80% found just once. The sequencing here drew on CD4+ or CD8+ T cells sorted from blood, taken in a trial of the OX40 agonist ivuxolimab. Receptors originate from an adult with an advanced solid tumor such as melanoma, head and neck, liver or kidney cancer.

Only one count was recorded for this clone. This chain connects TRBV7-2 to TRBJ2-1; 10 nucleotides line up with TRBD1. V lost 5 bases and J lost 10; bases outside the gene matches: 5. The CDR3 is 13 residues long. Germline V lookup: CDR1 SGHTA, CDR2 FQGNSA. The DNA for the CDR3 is TGTGCCAGCAGCCCCCCGGGACAGGGGGAGCAGTTCTTC. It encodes CASSPPGQGEQFF.

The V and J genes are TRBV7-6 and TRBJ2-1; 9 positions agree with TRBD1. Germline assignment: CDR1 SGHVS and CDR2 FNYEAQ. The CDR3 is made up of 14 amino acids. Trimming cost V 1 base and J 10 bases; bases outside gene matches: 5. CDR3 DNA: TGTGCCAGCAGCTTAGGGACAGGGGCGAGGGAGCAGTTCTTC. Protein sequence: CASSLGTGAREQFF.

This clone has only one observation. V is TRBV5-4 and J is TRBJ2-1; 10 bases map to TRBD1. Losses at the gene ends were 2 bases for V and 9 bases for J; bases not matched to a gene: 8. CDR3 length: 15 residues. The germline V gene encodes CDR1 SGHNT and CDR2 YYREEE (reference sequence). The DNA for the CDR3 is TGTGCCAGCAGCTTTGCCGGGACAGGGGCATCTGAGCAGTTCTTC. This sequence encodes CASSFAGTGASEQFF.

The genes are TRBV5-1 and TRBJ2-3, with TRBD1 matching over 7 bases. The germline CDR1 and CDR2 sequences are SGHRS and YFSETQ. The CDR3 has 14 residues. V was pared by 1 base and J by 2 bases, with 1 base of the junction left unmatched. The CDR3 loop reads CASSLTGVTDTQYF. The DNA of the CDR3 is TGCGCCAGCAGCTTGACAGGGGTCACAGATACGCAGTATTTT.

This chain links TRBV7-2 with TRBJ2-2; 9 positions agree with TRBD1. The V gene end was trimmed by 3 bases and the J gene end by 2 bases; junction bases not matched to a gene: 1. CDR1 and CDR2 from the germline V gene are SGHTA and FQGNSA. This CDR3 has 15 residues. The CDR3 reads CASSFTGGNTGELFF. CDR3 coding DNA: TGTGCCAGCAGCTTCACAGGGGGCAACACCGGGGAGCTGTTTTTT.

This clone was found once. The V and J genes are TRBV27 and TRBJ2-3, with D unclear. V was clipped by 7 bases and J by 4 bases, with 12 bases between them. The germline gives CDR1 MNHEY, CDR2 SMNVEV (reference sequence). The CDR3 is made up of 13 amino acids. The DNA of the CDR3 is TGTGCCAGCATTCCGCCAAATGCAGATACGCAGTATTTT. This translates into CASIPPNADTQYF.

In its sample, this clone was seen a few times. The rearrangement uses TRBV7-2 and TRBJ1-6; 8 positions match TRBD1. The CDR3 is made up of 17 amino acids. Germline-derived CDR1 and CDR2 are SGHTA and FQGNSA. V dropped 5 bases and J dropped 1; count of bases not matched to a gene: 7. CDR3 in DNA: TGTGCCAGCAGCCCTCGGGACAGGTCTTCCTATAATTCACCCCTCCACTTT. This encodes CASSPRDRSSYNSPLHF.

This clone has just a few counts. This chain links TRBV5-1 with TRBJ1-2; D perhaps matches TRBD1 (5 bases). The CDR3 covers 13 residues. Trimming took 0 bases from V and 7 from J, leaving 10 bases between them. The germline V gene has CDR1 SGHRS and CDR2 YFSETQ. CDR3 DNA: TGCGCCAGCAGCTTGGGAGGGGAAGGTGGCTACACCTTC. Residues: CASSLGGEGGYTF. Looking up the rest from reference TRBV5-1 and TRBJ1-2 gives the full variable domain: KAGVTQTPRYLIKTRGQQVTLSCSPISGHRSVSWYQQTPGQGLQFLFEYFSETQRNKGNFPGRFSGRQFSNSRSEMNVSTLELGDSALYLCASSLGGEGGYTFGSGTRLTVV.

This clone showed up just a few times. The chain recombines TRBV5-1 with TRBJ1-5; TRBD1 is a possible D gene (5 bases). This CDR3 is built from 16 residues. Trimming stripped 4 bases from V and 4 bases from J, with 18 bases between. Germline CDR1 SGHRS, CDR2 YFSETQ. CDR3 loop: CASSQGLGQGNQPQHF. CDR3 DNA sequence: TGCGCCAGCAGCCAAGGTTTAGGACAAGGAAATCAGCCCCAGCATTTT.

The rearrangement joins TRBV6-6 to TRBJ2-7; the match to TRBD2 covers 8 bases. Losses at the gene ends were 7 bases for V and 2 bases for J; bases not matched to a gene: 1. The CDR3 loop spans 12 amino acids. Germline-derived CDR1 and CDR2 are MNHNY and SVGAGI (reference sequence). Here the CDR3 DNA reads TGTGCCAGCAAGGGACTAGCCTACGAGCAGTACTTC. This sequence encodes CASKGLAYEQYF.

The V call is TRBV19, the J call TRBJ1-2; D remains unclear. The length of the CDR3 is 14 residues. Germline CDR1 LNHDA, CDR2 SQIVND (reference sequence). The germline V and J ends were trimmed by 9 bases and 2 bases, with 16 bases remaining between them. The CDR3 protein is CASSGVPNNYGYTF. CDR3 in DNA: TGTGCCAGCTCCGGGGTCCCGAACAACTATGGCTACACCTTC.

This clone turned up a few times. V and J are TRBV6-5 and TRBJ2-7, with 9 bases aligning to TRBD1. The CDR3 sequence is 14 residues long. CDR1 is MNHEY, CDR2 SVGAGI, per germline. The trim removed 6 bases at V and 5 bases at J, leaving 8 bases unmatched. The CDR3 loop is CASSLLGTGNEQYF. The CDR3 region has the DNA TGTGCCAGCAGCCTTCTAGGGACAGGGAACGAGCAGTACTTC.

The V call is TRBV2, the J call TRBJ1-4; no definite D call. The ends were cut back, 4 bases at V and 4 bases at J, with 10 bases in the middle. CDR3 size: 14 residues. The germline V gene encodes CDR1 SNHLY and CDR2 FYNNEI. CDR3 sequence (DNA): TGTGCCAGCAGTGGGCCGGACGGTAATGAAAAACTGTTTTTT. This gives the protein CASSGPDGNEKLFF.

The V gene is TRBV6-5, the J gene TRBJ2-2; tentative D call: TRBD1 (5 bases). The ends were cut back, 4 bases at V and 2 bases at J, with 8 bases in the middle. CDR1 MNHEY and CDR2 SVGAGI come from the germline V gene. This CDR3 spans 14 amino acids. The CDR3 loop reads CASSSRVNTGELFF. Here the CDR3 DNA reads TGTGCCAGCAGTTCCAGGGTCAACACCGGGGAGCTGTTTTTT.

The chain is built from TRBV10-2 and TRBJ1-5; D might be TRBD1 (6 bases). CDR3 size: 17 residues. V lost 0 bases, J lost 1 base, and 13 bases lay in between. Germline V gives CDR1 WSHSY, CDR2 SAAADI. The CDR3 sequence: CASSESRGRASNQPQHF. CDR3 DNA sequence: TGCGCCAGCAGTGAGTCCAGGGGCCGGGCAAGCAATCAGCCCCAGCATTTT.

The DNA for the CDR3 is TGTGCCAGCAGCTTCGTACGGAAGAACACTGAAGCTTTCTTT. This gives the protein CASSFVRKNTEAFF. The genes are TRBV11-1 and TRBJ1-1; D unclear. From germline, CDR1 is SGHAT and CDR2 FQDESV (reference sequence). This CDR3 region has 14 residues. V dropped 3 bases and J dropped 1 base, with 9 bases sitting between them.

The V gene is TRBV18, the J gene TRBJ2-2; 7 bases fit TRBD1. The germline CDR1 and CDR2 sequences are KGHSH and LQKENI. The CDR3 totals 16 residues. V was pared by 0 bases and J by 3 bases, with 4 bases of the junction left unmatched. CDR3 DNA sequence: TGTGCCAGCTCACCACCCTTGGGACAGTACACCGGGGAGCTGTTTTTT. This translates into CASSPPLGQYTGELFF.

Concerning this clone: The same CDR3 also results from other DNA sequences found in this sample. This CDR3 reads CASSPPPGTSGIQETQYF. The CDR3 DNA is TGTGCCAGCAGCCCTCCCCCCGGGACTAGCGGGATTCAGGAGACCCAGTACTTC. V gene TRBV7-2 combines with J gene TRBJ2-5; 13 bases fit TRBD2. The CDR3 spans 18 residues. J lost 5 bases, V lost 5 bases, and 14 bases had no gene match. The germline CDR1 and CDR2 sequences are SGHTA and FQGNSA. The full variable domain, with the rest looked up from reference TRBV7-2 and TRBJ2-5, is GAGVSQSPSNKVTEKGKDVELRCDPISGHTALYWYRQSLGQGLEFLIYFQGNSAPDKSGLPSDRFSAERTGGSVSTLTIQRTQQEDSAVYLCASSPPPGTSGIQETQYFGPGTRLLVL.

The CDR3 sequence: CASSVDGSPLHF. The CDR3 bases are TGTGCCAGCAGCGTAGACGGATCACCCCTCCACTTT. The chain uses TRBV9 and TRBJ1-6, with unresolved D. The V end was cut by 0 bases, the J end by 10 bases, with 5 bases between. CDR3 length: 12 residues. The germline V gene encodes CDR1 SGDLS and CDR2 YYNGEE.

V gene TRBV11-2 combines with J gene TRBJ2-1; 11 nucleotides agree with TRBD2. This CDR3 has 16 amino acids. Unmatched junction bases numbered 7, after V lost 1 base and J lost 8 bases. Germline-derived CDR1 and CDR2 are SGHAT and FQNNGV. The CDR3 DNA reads TGTGCCAGCAGCTTAGTTGCTAGCGGGGGGTGGGATGAGCAGTTCTTC. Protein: CASSLVASGGWDEQFF. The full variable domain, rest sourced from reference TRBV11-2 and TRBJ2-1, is EAGVAQSPRYKIIEKRQSVAFWCNPISGHATLYWYQQILGQGPKLLIQFQNNGVVDDSQLPKDRFSAERLKGVDSTLKIQPAKLEDSAVYLCASSLVASGGWDEQFFGPGTRLTVL.

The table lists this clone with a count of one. Written as DNA, the CDR3 is TGTGCCAGCAGGTCGCAGGGGTTCACTGAAGCTTTCTTT. Encoded protein: CASRSQGFTEAFF. The chain uses TRBV7-9 and TRBJ1-1; a possible D gene is TRBD1 (6 bases). The CDR3 sequence is 13 residues long. Germline CDR1 is SEHNR and CDR2 is FQNEAQ (reference sequence). Trimming took off 6 bases at V and 4 bases at J, with 12 bases between the two ends.

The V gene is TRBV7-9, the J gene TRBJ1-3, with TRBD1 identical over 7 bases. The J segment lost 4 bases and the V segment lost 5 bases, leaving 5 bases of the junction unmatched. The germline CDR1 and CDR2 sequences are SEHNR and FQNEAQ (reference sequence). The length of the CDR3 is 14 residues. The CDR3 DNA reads TGTGCCAGCAGCGACACGGGACAGGGAAACACCATATATTTT. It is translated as CASSDTGQGNTIYF.

Here the CDR3 reads CASSFGFQPQHF. CDR3 coding DNA: TGTGCCAGCAGCTTCGGCTTTCAGCCCCAGCATTTT. This chain links TRBV7-2 with TRBJ1-5; no firm D call. The V gene lost 3 bases and the J gene lost 6 bases, with 6 bases spanning the gap. CDR3 length: 12 residues. CDR1 and CDR2 (germline): SGHTA, FQGNSA.

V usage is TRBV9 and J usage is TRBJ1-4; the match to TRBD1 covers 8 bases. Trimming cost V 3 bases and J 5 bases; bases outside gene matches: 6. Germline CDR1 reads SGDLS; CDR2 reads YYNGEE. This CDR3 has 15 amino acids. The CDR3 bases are TGTGCCAGCAGCGAGTGGACAGGGACGAATGAAAAACTGTTTTTT. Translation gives CASSEWTGTNEKLFF.

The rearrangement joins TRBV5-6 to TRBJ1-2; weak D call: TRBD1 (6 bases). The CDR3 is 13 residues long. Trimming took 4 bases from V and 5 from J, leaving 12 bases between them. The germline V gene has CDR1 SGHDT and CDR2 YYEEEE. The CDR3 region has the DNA TGTGCCAGCAGCCTACAGGGTCTGTATGGCTACACCTTC. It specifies CASSLQGLYGYTF. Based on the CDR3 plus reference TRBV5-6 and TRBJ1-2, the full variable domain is DAGVTQSPTHLIKTRGQQVTLRCSPKSGHDTVSWYQQALGQGPQFIFQYYEEEERQRGNFPDRFSGHQFPNYSSELNVNALLLGDSALYLCASSLQGLYGYTFGSGTRLTVV.

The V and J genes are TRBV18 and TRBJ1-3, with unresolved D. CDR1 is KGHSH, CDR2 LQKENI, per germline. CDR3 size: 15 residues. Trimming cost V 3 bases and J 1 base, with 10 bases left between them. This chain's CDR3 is CASSPNPQSGNTIYF. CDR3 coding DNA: TGTGCCAGCTCACCCAACCCGCAGTCTGGAAACACCATATATTTT.

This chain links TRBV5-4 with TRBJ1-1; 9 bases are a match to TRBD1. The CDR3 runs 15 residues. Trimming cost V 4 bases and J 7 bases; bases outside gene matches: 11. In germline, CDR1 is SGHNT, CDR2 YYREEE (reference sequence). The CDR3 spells CASSRITGGAGEAFF. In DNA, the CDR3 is TGTGCCAGCAGCCGGATAACAGGGGGCGCCGGTGAAGCTTTCTTT.

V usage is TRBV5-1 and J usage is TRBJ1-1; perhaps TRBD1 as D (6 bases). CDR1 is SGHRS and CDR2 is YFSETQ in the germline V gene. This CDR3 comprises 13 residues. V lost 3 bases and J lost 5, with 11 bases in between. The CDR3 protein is CASSSTGLTEAFF. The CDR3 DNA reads TGCGCCAGCAGCTCCACAGGGTTAACTGAAGCTTTCTTT.

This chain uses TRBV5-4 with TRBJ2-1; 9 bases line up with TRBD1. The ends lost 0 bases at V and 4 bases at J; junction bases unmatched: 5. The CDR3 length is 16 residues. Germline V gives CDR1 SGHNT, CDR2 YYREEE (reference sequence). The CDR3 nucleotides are TGTGCCAGCAGCTTGGCCGGGACAGGGAATTACAATGAGCAGTTCTTC. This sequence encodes CASSLAGTGNYNEQFF.